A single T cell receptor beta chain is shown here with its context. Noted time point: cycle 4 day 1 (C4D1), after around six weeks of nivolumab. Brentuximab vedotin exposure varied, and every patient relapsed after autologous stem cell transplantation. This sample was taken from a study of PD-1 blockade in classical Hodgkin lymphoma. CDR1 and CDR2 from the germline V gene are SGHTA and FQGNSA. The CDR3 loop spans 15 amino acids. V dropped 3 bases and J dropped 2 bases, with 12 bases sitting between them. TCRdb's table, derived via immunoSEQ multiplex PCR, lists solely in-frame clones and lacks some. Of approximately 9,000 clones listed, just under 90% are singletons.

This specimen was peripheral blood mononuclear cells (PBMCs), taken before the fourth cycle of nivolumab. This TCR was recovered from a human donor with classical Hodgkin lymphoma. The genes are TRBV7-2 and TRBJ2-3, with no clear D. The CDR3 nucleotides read TGTGCCAGCAGCTTTTCCCTAGGGATCACAGATACGCAGTATTTT. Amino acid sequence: CASSFSLGITDTQYF.